Here is one T cell receptor (beta chain) with its context. As handled by the study authors: Using reference gene primer amplification, nucleated cell counts were estimated. TCRdb's copy holds only in-frame clones and misses some; the assay was immunoSEQ multiplex PCR. From that table come the V and J calls and clone size; the DNA was used to work out D and trimming. Seen here are 440,000 or so clones, 89% observed once, and the top ten hold roughly 1.5%. The data derive from a study of blood T cell repertoires in COVID-19. Study details: COVID-19 samples from acute and convalescent phases originated in the United States, Italy and Spain. PBMCs, B-cell-depleted T cells, or T cells provided the cDNA or gDNA that made up the material.

Looked up from germline, CDR1 is SGHTA and CDR2 is FQGNSA. Trimming stripped 1 base from V and 2 bases from J, with 8 bases between. This CDR3 is 14 amino acids long. Sequenced material: peripheral blood. This TCR was sampled from a woman aged 40-49 years with COVID-19, enrolled during active disease. The chain carries TRBV7-2 and TRBJ2-5, with D hard to call. This chain's CDR3 is CASSLVVRQETQYF. In DNA, the CDR3 is TGTGCCAGCAGCTTAGTGGTCAGACAAGAGACCCAGTACTTC.